This record covers a single T cell receptor (beta chain). Its antigen is still unknown. This sample was included in a study of T-cell memory formation after mild COVID-19. Study-wide context: TCR clusters showed largely donor specificity. Study-wide findings and caveats: Mainly in CM and EM were contracting CD4+ clones; CD8+ were in EMRA. Some clones that responded turned up in pre-infection memory, which suggests that cross-reactive memory joined in.

TCRdb used MiXCR to reprocess the 5' RACE reads, holding one entry per CDR3 protein. The data hold approximately 400,000 distinct CDR3 sequences, with approximately 18% observed a single time. The CDR3 length is 13 residues. V was shortened by 0 bases and J by 6 bases, with 6 bases between the two germline ends. Germline assignment: CDR1 KGHSH and CDR2 LQKENI. The source material was PBMCs or a T cell subset sorted from them (not recorded which). This receptor was identified in a man aged 18 to 30 who had mild COVID-19 (a few samples of this study predate the infection). Cell type and time point are not known. This chain links TRBV18 with TRBJ2-1; D remains unclear. CDR3 protein: CASSPPYVNEQFF. The CDR3 DNA reads as TGTGCCAGCTCACCACCGTACGTCAATGAGCAGTTCTTC. The full variable domain, rest sourced from reference TRBV18 and TRBJ2-1, is NAGVMQNPRHLVRRRGQEARLRCSPMKGHSHVYWYRQLPEEGLKFMVYLQKENIIDESGMPKERFSAEFPKEGPSILRIQQVVRGDSAAYFCASSPPYVNEQFFGPGTRLTVL.